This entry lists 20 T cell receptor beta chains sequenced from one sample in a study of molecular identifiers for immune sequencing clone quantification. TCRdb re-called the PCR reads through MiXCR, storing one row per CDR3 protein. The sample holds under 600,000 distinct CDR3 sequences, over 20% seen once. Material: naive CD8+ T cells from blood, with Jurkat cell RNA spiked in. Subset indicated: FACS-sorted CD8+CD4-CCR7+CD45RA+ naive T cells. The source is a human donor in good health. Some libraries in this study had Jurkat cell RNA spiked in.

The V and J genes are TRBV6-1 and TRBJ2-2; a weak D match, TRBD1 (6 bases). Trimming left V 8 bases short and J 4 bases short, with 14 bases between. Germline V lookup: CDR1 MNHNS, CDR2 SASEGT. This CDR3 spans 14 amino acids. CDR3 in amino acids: CASPPAGVTGELFF. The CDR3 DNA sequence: TGTGCCAGCCCGCCCGCAGGGGTCACCGGGGAGCTGTTTTTT.

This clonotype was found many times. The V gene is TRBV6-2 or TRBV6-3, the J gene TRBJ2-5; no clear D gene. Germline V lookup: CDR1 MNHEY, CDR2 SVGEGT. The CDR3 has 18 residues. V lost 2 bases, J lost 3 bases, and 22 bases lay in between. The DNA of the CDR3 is TGTGCCAGCAGTTACACGGATCGGCCTGGGTTACGGAAAGAGACCCAGTACTTC. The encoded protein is CASSYTDRPGLRKETQYF.

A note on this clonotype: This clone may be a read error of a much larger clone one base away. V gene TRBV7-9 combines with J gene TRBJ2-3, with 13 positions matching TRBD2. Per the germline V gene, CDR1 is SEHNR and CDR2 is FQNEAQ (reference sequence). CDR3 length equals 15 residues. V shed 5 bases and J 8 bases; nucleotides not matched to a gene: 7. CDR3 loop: CASSPRTSGGVTQYF. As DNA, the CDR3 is TGTGCCAGCAGCCCCCGGACTAGCGGGGGTGTTACGCAGTATTTT.

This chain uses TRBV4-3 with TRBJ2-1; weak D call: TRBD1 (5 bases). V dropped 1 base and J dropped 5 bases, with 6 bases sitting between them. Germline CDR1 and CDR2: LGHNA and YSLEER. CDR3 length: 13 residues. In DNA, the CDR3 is TGCGCCAGCAGCCAAGCAGGGAACAATGAGCAGTTCTTC. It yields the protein CASSQAGNNEQFF.

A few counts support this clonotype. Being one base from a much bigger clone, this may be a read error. In DNA form, the CDR3 reads TGTGCCAGCAGTTCCGGACAGAACACTGAAGCTTTCTTT. This codes for CASSSGQNTEAFF. The genes are TRBV12-3 or TRBV12-4 and TRBJ1-1; perhaps TRBD1 as D (5 bases). This CDR3 comprises 13 residues. V was pared by 4 bases and J by 1 base, with 7 bases between.

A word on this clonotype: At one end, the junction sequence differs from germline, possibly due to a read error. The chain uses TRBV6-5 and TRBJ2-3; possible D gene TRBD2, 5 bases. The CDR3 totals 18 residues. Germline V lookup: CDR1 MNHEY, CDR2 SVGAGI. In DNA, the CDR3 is TGTGCCAGCAGTAACACCCCGACACTAGTTTTCCCCTCAGATGCGCAGTATTTT. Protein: CASSNTPTLVFPSDAQYF.

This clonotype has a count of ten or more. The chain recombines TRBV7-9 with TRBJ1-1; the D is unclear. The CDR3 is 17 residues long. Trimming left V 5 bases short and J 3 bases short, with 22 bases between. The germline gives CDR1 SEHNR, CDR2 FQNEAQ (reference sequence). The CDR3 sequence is CASSPHEGSKPDTEAFF. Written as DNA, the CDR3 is TGTGCCAGCAGCCCTCACGAGGGCTCTAAGCCCGACACTGAAGCTTTCTTT.

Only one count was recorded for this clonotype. CDR3 amino acids: CASSQGQGARMQETQYF. The DNA of the CDR3 is TGCGCCAGCAGCCAGGGACAGGGGGCTAGGATGCAAGAGACCCAGTACTTC. V and J are TRBV5-1 and TRBJ2-5; 12 bases are shared with TRBD1. Unmatched junction bases numbered 9, after V lost 4 bases and J lost 2 bases. This CDR3 comprises 17 residues. Germline CDR1 is SGHRS and CDR2 is YFSETQ.

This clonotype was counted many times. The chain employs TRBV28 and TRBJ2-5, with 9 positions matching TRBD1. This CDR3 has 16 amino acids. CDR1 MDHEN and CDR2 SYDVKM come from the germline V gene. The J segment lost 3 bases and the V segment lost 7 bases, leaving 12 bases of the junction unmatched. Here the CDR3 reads CASTATGTGIEETQYF. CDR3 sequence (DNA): TGTGCCAGCACAGCTACGGGGACAGGGATTGAAGAGACCCAGTACTTC. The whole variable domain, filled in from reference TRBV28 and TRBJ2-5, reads DVKVTQSSRYLVKRTGEKVFLECVQDMDHENMFWYRQDPGLGLRLIYFSYDVKMKEKGDIPEGYSVSREKKERFSLILESASTNQTSMYLCASTATGTGIEETQYFGPGTRLLVL.

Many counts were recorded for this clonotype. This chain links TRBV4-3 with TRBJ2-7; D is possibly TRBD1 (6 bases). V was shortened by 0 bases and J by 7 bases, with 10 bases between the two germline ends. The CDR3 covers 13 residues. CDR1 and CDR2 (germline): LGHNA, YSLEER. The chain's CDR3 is CASSQEQGWEQYF. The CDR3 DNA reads TGCGCCAGCAGCCAAGAACAGGGCTGGGAGCAGTACTTC.

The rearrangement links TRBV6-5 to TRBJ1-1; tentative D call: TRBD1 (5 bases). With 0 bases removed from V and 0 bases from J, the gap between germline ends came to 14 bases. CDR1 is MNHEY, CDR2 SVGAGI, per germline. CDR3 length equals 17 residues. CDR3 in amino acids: CASSYSGPGPVNTEAFF. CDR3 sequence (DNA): TGTGCCAGCAGTTACTCGGGGCCAGGGCCGGTGAACACTGAAGCTTTCTTT.

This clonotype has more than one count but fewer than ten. The CDR3 protein is CASSTLGGQNTEAFF. Written as DNA, the CDR3 is TGTGCCAGTAGTACCCTGGGGGGCCAGAACACTGAAGCTTTCTTT. The chain carries TRBV19 and TRBJ1-1, with D perhaps TRBD1 (6 bases). The CDR3 spans 15 residues. From germline, CDR1 is LNHDA and CDR2 SQIVND (reference sequence). V was trimmed by 4 bases and J by 1 base, leaving 13 bases between them.

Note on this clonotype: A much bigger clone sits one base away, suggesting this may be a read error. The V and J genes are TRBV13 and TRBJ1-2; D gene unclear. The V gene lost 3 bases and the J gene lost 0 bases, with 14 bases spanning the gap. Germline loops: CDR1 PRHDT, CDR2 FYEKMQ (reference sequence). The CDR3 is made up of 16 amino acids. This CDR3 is CASSLNPAHANYGYTF. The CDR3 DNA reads TGTGCCAGCAGCTTGAATCCAGCGCACGCTAACTATGGCTACACCTTC.

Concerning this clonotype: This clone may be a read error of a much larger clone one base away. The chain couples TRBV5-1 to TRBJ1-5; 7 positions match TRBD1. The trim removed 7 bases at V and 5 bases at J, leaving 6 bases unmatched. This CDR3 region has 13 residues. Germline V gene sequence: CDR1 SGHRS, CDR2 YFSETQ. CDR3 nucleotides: TGCGCCAGCGGCCTGGGACAGTATCAGCCCCAGCATTTT. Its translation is CASGLGQYQPQHF.

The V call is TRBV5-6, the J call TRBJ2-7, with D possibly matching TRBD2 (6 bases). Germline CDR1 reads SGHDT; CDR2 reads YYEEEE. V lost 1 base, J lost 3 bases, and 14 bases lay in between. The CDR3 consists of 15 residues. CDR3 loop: CASSLSTMGGYEQYF. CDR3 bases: TGTGCCAGCAGCTTGAGTACTATGGGGGGCTACGAGCAGTACTTC.

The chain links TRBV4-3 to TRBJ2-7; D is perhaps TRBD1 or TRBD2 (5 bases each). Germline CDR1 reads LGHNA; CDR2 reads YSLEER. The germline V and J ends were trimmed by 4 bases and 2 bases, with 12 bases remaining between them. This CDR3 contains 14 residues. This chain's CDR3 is CASSPARGAYEQYF. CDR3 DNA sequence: TGCGCCAGCAGCCCCGCGAGGGGAGCCTACGAGCAGTACTTC.

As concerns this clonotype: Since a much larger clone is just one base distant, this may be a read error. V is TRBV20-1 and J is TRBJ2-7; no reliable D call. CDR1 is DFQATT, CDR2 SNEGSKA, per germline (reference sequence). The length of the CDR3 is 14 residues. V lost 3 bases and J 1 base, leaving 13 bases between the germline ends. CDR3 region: CSARVSIQSYEQYF. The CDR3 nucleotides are TGCAGTGCTAGGGTATCTATTCAGTCCTACGAGCAGTACTTC.

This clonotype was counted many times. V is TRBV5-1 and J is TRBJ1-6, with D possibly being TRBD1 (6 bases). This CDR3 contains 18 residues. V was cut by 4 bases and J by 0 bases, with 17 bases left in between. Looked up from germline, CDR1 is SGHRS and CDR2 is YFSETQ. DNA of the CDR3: TGCGCCAGCAGCGAGGGGGGTCCGCTGAGCTCCTATAATTCACCCCTCCACTTT. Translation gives CASSEGGPLSSYNSPLHF.

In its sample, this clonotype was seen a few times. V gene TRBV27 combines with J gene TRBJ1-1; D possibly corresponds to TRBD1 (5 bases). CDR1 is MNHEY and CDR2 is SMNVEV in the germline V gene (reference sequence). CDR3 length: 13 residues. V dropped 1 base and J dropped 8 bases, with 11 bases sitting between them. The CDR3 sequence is CASSLFRGDEAFF. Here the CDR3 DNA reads TGTGCCAGCAGTTTATTTAGGGGCGACGAAGCTTTCTTT.

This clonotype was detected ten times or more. This CDR3 reads CASSLVGGGSYNEQFF. CDR3 sequence (DNA): TGTGCCAGCAGCTTAGTGGGGGGAGGCTCCTACAATGAGCAGTTCTTC. The V and J genes are TRBV11-2 and TRBJ2-1; possible D gene TRBD2, 6 bases. The CDR3 totals 16 residues. The V and J ends lost 1 base and 0 bases respectively, with 10 bases between them. Germline assignment: CDR1 SGHAT and CDR2 FQNNGV. The entire variable domain, with the rest obtained from reference TRBV11-2 and TRBJ2-1, is as follows: EAGVAQSPRYKIIEKRQSVAFWCNPISGHATLYWYQQILGQGPKLLIQFQNNGVVDDSQLPKDRFSAERLKGVDSTLKIQPAKLEDSAVYLCASSLVGGGSYNEQFFGPGTRLTVL.